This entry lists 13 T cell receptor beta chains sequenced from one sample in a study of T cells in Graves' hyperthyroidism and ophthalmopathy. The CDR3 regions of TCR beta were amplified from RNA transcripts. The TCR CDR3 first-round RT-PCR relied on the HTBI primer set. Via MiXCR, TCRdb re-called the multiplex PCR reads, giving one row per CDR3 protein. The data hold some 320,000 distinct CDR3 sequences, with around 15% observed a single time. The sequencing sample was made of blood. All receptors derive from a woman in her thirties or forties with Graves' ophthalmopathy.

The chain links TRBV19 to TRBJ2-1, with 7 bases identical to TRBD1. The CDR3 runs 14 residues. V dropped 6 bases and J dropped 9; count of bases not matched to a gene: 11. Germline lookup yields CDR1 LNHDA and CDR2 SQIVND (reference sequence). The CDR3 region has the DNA TGTGCCAGTAGCCAACAGGGGCAACAGGGTGAGCAGTTCTTC. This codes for CASSQQGQQGEQFF.

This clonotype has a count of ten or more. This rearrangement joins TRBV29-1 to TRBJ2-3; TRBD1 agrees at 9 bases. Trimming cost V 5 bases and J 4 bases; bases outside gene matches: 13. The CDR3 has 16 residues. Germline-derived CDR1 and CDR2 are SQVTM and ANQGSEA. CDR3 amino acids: CSVFGVRGQGADTQYF. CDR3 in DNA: TGCAGCGTTTTCGGGGTTAGGGGACAGGGCGCAGATACGCAGTATTTT.

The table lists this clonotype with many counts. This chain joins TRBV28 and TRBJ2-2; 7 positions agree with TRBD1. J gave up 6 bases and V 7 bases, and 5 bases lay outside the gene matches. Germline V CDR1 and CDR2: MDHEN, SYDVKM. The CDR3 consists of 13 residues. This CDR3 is CASNNRGAGELFF. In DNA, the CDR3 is TGTGCCAGCAACAACAGGGGTGCCGGGGAGCTGTTTTTT.

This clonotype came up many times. This CDR3 reads CASSSDRATEAFF. CDR3 bases: TGTGCCAGCAGCTCAGACAGGGCTACTGAAGCTTTCTTT. The rearrangement joins TRBV7-6 to TRBJ1-1, with 7 bases matching TRBD1. This CDR3 contains 13 residues. Germline V gives CDR1 SGHVS, CDR2 FNYEAQ. V lost 4 bases to trimming and J lost 5 bases; unmatched junction nucleotides: 4.

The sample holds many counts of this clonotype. The CDR3 DNA sequence: TGTGCCAGCAGCACCGCACCAATAGATACGCAGTATTTT. Translation: CASSTAPIDTQYF. The chain uses TRBV9 and TRBJ2-3, with D unclear. The CDR3 sequence is 13 residues long. Germline V lookup: CDR1 SGDLS, CDR2 YYNGEE. V lost 4 bases and J 5 bases, leaving 11 bases between the germline ends.

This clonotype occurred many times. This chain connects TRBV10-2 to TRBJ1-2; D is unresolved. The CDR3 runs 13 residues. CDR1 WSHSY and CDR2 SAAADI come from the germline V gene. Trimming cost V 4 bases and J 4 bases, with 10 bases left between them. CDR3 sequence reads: CASSAQPLYGYTF. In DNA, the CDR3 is TGCGCCAGCAGTGCACAGCCTCTCTATGGCTACACCTTC.

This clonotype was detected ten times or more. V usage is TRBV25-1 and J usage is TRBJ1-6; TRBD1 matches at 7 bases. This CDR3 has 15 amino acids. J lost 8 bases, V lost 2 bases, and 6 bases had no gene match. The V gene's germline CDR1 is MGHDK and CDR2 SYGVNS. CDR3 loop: CASSELRGKDSPLHF. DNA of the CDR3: TGTGCCAGCAGTGAACTCAGGGGGAAGGATTCACCCCTCCACTTT.

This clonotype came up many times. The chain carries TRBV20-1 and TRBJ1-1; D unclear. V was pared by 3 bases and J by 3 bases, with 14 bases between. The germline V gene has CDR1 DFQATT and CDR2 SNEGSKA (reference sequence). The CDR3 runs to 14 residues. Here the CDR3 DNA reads TGCAGTGCTAGTCGGGAGATGGGCGACACTGAAGCTTTCTTT. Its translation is CSASREMGDTEAFF.

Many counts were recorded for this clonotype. CDR3 DNA sequence: TGTGCCAGCACCTTGGGACCCACGCGACGGGAGGGCCTCGCTGAGCAGTTCTTC. Its translation: CASTLGPTRREGLAEQFF. This chain links TRBV28 with TRBJ2-1; 8 bases are shared with TRBD2. Germline lookup yields CDR1 MDHEN and CDR2 SYDVKM. V lost 7 bases to trimming and J lost 9 bases; unmatched junction nucleotides: 23. The CDR3 runs 18 residues. The variable domain in full, completed from reference TRBV28 and TRBJ2-1, reads DVKVTQSSRYLVKRTGEKVFLECVQDMDHENMFWYRQDPGLGLRLIYFSYDVKMKEKGDIPEGYSVSREKKERFSLILESASTNQTSMYLCASTLGPTRREGLAEQFFGPGTRLTVL.

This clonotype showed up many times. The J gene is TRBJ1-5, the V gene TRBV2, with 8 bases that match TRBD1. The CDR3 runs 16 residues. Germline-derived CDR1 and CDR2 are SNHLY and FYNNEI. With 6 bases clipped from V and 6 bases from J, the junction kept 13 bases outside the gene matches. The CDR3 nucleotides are TGTGCCAGCAGGGGTGCAGGACAGGGTGTGAGTCAGCCCCAGCATTTT. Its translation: CASRGAGQGVSQPQHF.

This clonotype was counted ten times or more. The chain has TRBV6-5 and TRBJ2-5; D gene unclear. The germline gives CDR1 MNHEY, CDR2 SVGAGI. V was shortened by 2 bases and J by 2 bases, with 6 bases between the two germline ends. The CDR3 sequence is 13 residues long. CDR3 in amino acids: CASSYNRQETQYF. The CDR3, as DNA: TGTGCCAGCAGTTACAACAGACAAGAGACCCAGTACTTC.

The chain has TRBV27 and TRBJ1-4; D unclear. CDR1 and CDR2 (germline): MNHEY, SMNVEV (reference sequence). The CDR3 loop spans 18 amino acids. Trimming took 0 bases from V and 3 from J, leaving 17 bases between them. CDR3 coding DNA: TGTGCCAGCAGTTTATCGAAGTTACGGAATAAGCCTAATGAAAAACTGTTTTTT. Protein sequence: CASSLSKLRNKPNEKLFF.

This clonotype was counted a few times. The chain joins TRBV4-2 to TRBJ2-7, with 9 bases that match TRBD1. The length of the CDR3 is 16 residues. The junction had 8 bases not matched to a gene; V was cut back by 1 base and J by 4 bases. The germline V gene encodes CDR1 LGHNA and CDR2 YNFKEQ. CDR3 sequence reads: CASSQATGTGLYEQYF. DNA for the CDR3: TGTGCCAGCAGCCAAGCCACCGGGACAGGGTTGTACGAGCAGTACTTC.